This T cell receptor (beta chain) was captured in a study of cytotoxic CD8 clonotypes in ibrutinib-treated CLL. The germline gives CDR1 SGHNT, CDR2 YYREEE (reference sequence). This CDR3 contains 13 residues. Losses at the gene ends were 4 bases for V and 1 base for J; bases not matched to a gene: 1. Depth targeted 1 in 200,000 to 1 in 1 million T cells, averaging approximately 9.3x coverage per clonotype. Clones were read by immunoSEQ multiplex PCR, and TCRdb kept only the in-frame ones, dropping some. Here the sample spans around 200,000 clones, more than 65% being singletons. For TCR beta libraries, around 1.8 micrograms of genomic DNA were obtained from cryopreserved PBMCs.

This chain uses TRBV5-4 with TRBJ1-1; 7 nucleotides agree with TRBD1. The sample consisted of PBMCs, taken after 12 months of ibrutinib treatment. This TCR came from a human donor with chronic lymphocytic leukemia. CDR3 sequence: CASSDRENTEAFF. The CDR3 coding sequence is TGTGCCAGCAGCGACAGGGAGAACACTGAAGCTTTCTTT.